This T cell receptor beta chain is drawn from a study of T cells expressing NK-cell markers. Generation of TCR beta cDNA was performed by 5'RACE template switching incorporating UMIs. TCRdb reprocessed the 5' RACE reads; each CDR3 protein has one entry and no DNA is given. Its clone listing holds 550,000 or so distinct CDR3 sequences. The CDR3 has 18 residues. The germline CDR1 and CDR2 sequences are SGHKS and YYEKEE (reference sequence). This receptor was taken from a man younger than 30 in good health. The chain carries TRBV5-5 and TRBJ2-1; there is no DNA to check the TCRdb D call of TRBD2. The sample taken for sequencing was blood T cells: a sorted CD56 or NKG2C T cell subset, CD4+ or CD8+ T cells, or bulk PBMC T cells (not recorded which). The CDR3 reads CASSLRIAGGQKFNEQFF.